This is a list of T cell receptor beta chains from one sample in a study of T cells after yellow fever vaccination. TCRdb re-analysed the 5' RACE reads in MiXCR, keeping a single row per CDR3 protein. The sample consists of 150,000 or so distinct CDR3 sequences, less than 9% of them appearing once. The specimen was CD4+ T cells sorted from PBMCs, collected 5 to 6 days after the first yellow fever vaccination. These TCRs come from a man younger than 35 who received the YFV17D yellow fever vaccine. CDR3s include the opening cysteine and the closing phenylalanine or tryptophan. The order of the fields is CDR3 protein, CDR3 DNA, V gene, D gene, clone size, J gene. The D gene is left open where the match is weak. Only part of the rows carry a size: once, few, many, or a class if the clone is expanded.

CSVQRTGGSRGYTF | TGCAGCGTTCAGAGGACAGGAGGTAGTCGAGGCTACACCTTC | TRBV29-1 | TRBD1 | many | TRBJ1-2
CASSHPTIADTQYF | TGTGCCAGCAGCCATCCGACAATAGCAGATACGCAGTATTTT | TRBV7-2 | . | many | TRBJ2-3
CASILDGGELFF | TGTGCCAGCATTCTGGATGGCGGGGAGCTGTTTTTT | TRBV2 | . | many | TRBJ2-2
CASSPATSGGWTDTQYF | TGTGCCAGCAGCCCCGCTACTAGCGGGGGGTGGACAGATACGCAGTATTTT | TRBV5-4 | TRBD2 | . | TRBJ2-3
CSARPGQGTGELFF | TGCAGTGCTAGACCGGGACAGGGCACCGGGGAGCTGTTTTTT | TRBV20-1 | TRBD1 | many | TRBJ2-2
CASSLRETGVNEQFF | TGTGCCAGCTCACTGAGGGAGACAGGGGTAAATGAGCAGTTCTTC | TRBV18 | TRBD1 | many | TRBJ2-1
CASSSGPEGNTQYF | TGTGCCAGCAGCTCCGGACCCGAGGGGAATACGCAGTATTTT | TRBV14 | . | many | TRBJ2-3
CASSQEGAEAFF | TGCGCCAGCAGCCAAGAGGGGGCTGAAGCTTTCTTT | TRBV4-3 | . | many | TRBJ1-1
CASSFPGYNEQFF | TGTGCCAGCAGCTTTCCGGGTTACAATGAGCAGTTCTTC | TRBV7-9 | . | many | TRBJ2-1
CASSVQIEQYF | TGTGCCAGCAGTGTTCAGATCGAGCAGTACTTC | TRBV25-1 | . | many | TRBJ2-7
CASSPQRGRETQYF | TGTGCCAGCAGTCCCCAGCGGGGGCGGGAGACCCAGTACTTC | TRBV6-1 | TRBD2 | . | TRBJ2-5
CASRELGADTQYF | TGTGCCAGTAGGGAACTTGGGGCAGATACGCAGTATTTT | TRBV19 | . | . | TRBJ2-3
CASSFQGEGYTF | TGTGCCAGCAGCTTCCAAGGGGAAGGCTACACCTTC | TRBV7-9 | . | many | TRBJ1-2
CASSPGQASYEQYF | TGCGCCAGCAGCCCGGGACAGGCGTCCTACGAGCAGTACTTC | TRBV5-1 | TRBD1 | many | TRBJ2-7
CSAKAGGPVDTQYF | TGCAGTGCTAAAGCGGGGGGGCCAGTAGATACGCAGTATTTT | TRBV20-1 | TRBD2 | . | TRBJ2-3
CASSQDFGAAEAFF | TGCGCCAGCAGCCAAGATTTTGGAGCAGCCGAAGCTTTCTTT | TRBV4-1 | . | many | TRBJ1-1
CASSARQGYNEQFF | TGTGCCAGCAGCGCGCGACAGGGCTACAATGAGCAGTTCTTC | TRBV9 | TRBD1 | many | TRBJ2-1
CASSWGRPGNEQFF | TGTGCCAGCAGCTGGGGACGACCAGGGAACGAGCAGTTCTTC | TRBV7-2 | . | many | TRBJ2-1
CSGRGNTEAFF | TGCAGCGGGAGGGGGAACACTGAAGCTTTCTTT | TRBV29-1 | . | few | TRBJ1-1
CASSFSTGDTGELFF | TGCGCCAGCAGCTTCTCGACAGGGGACACCGGGGAGCTGTTTTTT | TRBV5-1 | TRBD1 | many | TRBJ2-2
CSARDLGTSTDTQYF | TGCAGTGCTAGAGATCTCGGGACTAGCACAGATACGCAGTATTTT | TRBV20-1 | . | . | TRBJ2-3
CASGGAGGITDTQYF | TGTGCCAGCGGAGGGGCGGGGGGTATCACAGATACGCAGTATTTT | TRBV2 | TRBD2 | many | TRBJ2-3